The clone carrying this T cell receptor beta chain has ten or more counts. This record comes from a study of blood T cells in healthy people across ages. PCR was performed a second time for about 7 to 11 cycles using a sample-barcoded 5' primer and a J-beta primer mix. TCRdb processed the 5' RACE reads anew with MiXCR; each CDR3 protein has one entry. The sample has under 1,100,000 distinct CDR3 sequences, approximately 26% seen once. Germline values: CDR1 SQVTM, CDR2 ANQGSEA. The V end lost 3 bases, the J end lost 3 bases, and 8 bases lay between the germline ends. The CDR3 loop spans 12 amino acids. These data also formed part of another study, on T cells of mothers and their children.

The clonotype was recovered from a girl aged 2-9 years in good health. Input material: blood. The chain employs TRBV29-1 and TRBJ1-2; D is possibly TRBD1 (5 bases). CDR3 loop: CSVEGRDYGYTF. The DNA for the CDR3 is TGCAGCGTTGAGGGCAGGGACTATGGCTACACCTTC.